The 13 T cell receptor beta chains below were found in one sample sequenced in a study of blood T cell repertoires in COVID-19. Only in-frame clones appear in the TCRdb table, and some are missing; sequencing was by immunoSEQ multiplex PCR. The sample lists approximately 390,000 clones; about 87% were seen once. Sequenced input: peripheral blood. The receptors derive from an older woman with COVID-19, enrolled during active disease.

The chain uses TRBV7-8 and TRBJ2-7, with unresolved D. With 1 base removed from V and 2 bases from J, the gap between germline ends came to 15 bases. CDR3 length: 16 amino acids. Germline V gene lookup returns CDR1 SGHVS and CDR2 FQNEAQ. The CDR3 sequence: CASSLVAGISPYEQYF. The CDR3 DNA is TGTGCCAGCAGCTTAGTAGCCGGAATATCCCCCTACGAGCAGTACTTC.

The chain has TRBV5-1 and TRBJ2-1, with TRBD1 matching over 8 bases. Looked up from germline, CDR1 is SGHRS and CDR2 is YFSETQ. Losses at the gene ends were 1 base for V and 6 bases for J; bases not matched to a gene: 9. This CDR3 contains 16 residues. CDR3 sequence (DNA): TGCGCCAGCAGCTTGCCCGGACAGGGAAGAAGCAATGAGCAGTTCTTC. Its protein is CASSLPGQGRSNEQFF.

This clone was recorded only once. The chain uses TRBV30 and TRBJ2-5, with a tentative D call TRBD1 (6 bases). The CDR3 sequence is 14 residues long. The V and J ends lost 6 bases and 5 bases respectively, with 19 bases between them. Germline CDR1 and CDR2: GTSNPN and SVGIG (reference sequence). In DNA form, the CDR3 reads TGTGCCTGCCACAGGGTCGAAAGTGGGGAGACCCAGTACTTC. It encodes CACHRVESGETQYF.

V gene TRBV6-5 combines with J gene TRBJ2-1, with 7 positions matching TRBD1. The CDR3 has 13 residues. The V gene's germline CDR1 is MNHEY and CDR2 SVGAGI. Trimming took 5 bases from V and 3 from J; bases not matched to a gene: 1. The CDR3 loop is CASSTGDYNEQFF. The CDR3, as DNA: TGTGCCAGCAGTACAGGGGACTACAATGAGCAGTTCTTC.

The chain recombines TRBV5-6 with TRBJ1-2, with 7 bases aligning to TRBD1. The J segment lost 6 bases and the V segment lost 0 bases, leaving 14 bases of the junction unmatched. The CDR3 sequence is 17 residues long. Per germline, CDR1 SGHDT and CDR2 YYEEEE. CDR3 region: CASSLGDRGRITDGYTF. DNA for the CDR3: TGTGCCAGCAGCTTGGGGGACAGAGGACGTATTACGGATGGCTACACCTTC.

This chain joins TRBV5-1 and TRBJ2-5; no clear D. V gave up 1 base and J gave up 5 bases, with 15 bases separating them. This CDR3 spans 15 amino acids. From germline, CDR1 is SGHRS and CDR2 YFSETQ. CDR3 residues: CASSLSPLGSETQYF. The CDR3 DNA is TGCGCCAGCAGCTTGAGTCCCCTGGGCTCGGAGACCCAGTACTTC.

The V call is TRBV6-6, the J call TRBJ1-3; D is perhaps TRBD1 (5 bases). This CDR3 comprises 15 residues. CDR1 and CDR2 (germline): MNHNY, SVGAGI (reference sequence). V lost 2 bases and J 0 bases, leaving 8 bases between the germline ends. The CDR3 region is CASSYDRYSGNTIYF. DNA for the CDR3: TGTGCCAGCAGTTACGACAGATACTCTGGAAACACCATATATTTT.

This clone showed up just a few times. The J gene is TRBJ1-2, the V gene TRBV6-6, with a possible D match to TRBD1 (5 bases). From germline, CDR1 is MNHNY and CDR2 SVGAGI (reference sequence). The V end was cut by 0 bases, the J end by 4 bases, with 12 bases between. The CDR3 is 15 residues long. CDR3: CASSYSIVGGYGYTF. CDR3 bases: TGTGCCAGCAGTTACTCGATCGTGGGGGGCTATGGCTACACCTTC.

This clone has only one observation. V gene TRBV6-5 combines with J gene TRBJ2-7; TRBD1 matches 7 bases. CDR3 size: 13 residues. Germline CDR1 is MNHEY and CDR2 is SVGAGI. The ends lost 6 bases at V and 6 bases at J; junction bases unmatched: 8. DNA for the CDR3: TGTGCCAGCAGACCGACAGGGATTTTCGAGCAGTACTTC. It yields the protein CASRPTGIFEQYF.

The chain combines TRBV5-6 with TRBJ1-5; 7 positions agree with TRBD1. Trimming took 3 bases from V and 3 from J; bases not matched to a gene: 3. The CDR3 runs 14 residues. Germline V gene sequence: CDR1 SGHDT, CDR2 YYEEEE. The CDR3 loop reads CASSSGQINQPQHF. The CDR3 region has the DNA TGTGCCAGCAGCTCGGGACAGATCAATCAGCCCCAGCATTTT.

This chain connects TRBV9 to TRBJ1-2; D possibly corresponds to TRBD1 (6 bases). Germline assignment: CDR1 SGDLS and CDR2 YYNGEE. The V and J ends lost 4 bases and 13 bases respectively, with 20 bases between them. There are 13 residues in the CDR3. This CDR3 reads CASSTQGRAEATF. In DNA, the CDR3 is TGTGCCAGCAGCACCCAGGGGAGGGCGGAGGCCACCTTC. The whole variable domain, filled in from reference TRBV9 and TRBJ1-2, reads DSGVTQTPKHLITATGQRVTLRCSPRSGDLSVYWYQQSLDQGLQFLIQYYNGEERAKGNILERFSAQQFPDLHSELNLSSLELGDSALYFCASSTQGRAEATFGSGTRLTVV.

This clone was counted a single time. J is TRBJ2-5 and V is TRBV19; 7 bases are shared with TRBD1. V dropped 5 bases and J dropped 1; count of bases not matched to a gene: 7. Germline-derived CDR1 and CDR2 are LNHDA and SQIVND (reference sequence). The CDR3 is made up of 15 amino acids. CDR3 region: CASSYRRDSQETQYF. Here the CDR3 DNA reads TGTGCCAGTAGTTATCGCCGGGACAGCCAAGAGACCCAGTACTTC.

This sequence joins TRBV3-1 (or the pseudogene TRBV3-2) and TRBJ1-2, with 9 bases fitting TRBD1. Germline loops: CDR1 LGHDT, CDR2 YNNKEL (reference sequence). This CDR3 has 15 residues. Trimming cost V 1 base and J 3 bases; bases outside gene matches: 3. CDR3 sequence (DNA): TGTGCCAGCAGCCAAGCGGGACAGGGAGACTATGGCTACACCTTC. Its translation: CASSQAGQGDYGYTF.